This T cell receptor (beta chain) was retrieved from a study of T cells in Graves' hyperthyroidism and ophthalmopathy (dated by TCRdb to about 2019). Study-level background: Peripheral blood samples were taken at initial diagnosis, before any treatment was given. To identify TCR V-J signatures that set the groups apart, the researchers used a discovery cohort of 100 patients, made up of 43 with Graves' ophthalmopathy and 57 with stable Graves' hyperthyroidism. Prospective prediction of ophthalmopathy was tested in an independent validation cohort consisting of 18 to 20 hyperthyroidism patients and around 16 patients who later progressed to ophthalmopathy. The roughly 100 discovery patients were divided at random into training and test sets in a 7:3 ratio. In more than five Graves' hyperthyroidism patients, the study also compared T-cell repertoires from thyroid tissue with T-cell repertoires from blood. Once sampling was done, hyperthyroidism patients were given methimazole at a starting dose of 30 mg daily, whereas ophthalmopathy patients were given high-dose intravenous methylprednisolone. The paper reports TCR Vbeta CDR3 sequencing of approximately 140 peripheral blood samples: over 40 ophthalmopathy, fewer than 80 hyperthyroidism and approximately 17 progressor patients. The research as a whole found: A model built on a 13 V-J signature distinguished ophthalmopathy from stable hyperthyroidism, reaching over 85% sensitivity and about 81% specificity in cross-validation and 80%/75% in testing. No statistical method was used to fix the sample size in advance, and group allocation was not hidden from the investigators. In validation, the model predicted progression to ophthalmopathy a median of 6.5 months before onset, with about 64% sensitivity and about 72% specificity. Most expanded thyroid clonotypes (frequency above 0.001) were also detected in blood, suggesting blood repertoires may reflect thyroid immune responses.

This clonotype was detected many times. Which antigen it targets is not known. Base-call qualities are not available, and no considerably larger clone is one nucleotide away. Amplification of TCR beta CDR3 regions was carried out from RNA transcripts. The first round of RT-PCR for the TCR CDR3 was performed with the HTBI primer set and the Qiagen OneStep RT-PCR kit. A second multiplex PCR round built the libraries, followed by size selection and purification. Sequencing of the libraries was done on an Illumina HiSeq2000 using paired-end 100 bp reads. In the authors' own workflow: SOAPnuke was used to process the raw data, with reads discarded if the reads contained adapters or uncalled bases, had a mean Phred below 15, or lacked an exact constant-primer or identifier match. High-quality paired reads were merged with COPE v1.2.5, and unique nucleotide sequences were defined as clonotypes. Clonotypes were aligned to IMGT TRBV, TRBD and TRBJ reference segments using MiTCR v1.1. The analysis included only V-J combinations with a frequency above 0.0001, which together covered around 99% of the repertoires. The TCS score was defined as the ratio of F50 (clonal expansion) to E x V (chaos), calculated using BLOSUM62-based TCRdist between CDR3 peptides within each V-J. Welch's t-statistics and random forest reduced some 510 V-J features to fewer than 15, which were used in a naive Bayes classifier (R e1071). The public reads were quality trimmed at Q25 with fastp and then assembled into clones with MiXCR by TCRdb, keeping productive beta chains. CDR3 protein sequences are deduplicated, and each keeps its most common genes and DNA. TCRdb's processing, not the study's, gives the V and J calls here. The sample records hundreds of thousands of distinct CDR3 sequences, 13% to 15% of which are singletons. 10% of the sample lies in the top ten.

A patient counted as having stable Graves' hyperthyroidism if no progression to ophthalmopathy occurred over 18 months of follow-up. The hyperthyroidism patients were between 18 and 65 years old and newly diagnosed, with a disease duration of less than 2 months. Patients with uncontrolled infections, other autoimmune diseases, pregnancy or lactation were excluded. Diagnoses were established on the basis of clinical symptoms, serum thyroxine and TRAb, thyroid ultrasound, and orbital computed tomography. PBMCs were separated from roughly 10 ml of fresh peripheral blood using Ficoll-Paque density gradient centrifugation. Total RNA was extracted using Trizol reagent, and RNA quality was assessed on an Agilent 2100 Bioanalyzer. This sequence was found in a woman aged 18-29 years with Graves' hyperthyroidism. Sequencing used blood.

The nucleotide sequence reads TGTGCCAGCACCGACGAACAGAACACCGGGGAGCTGTTTTTT. This sequence encodes CASTDEQNTGELFF. The receptor chain draws on TRBV3-1 and TRBJ2-2, with no confidently assigned D gene. The germline V gene (reference sequence) specifies LGHDT as CDR1 and YNNKEL as CDR2. The CDR3 goes from the cysteine to the phenylalanine over 14 residues. Left in the record is the CDR3 DNA by itself, 42 bases read in frame from the first base. V is shortened by 7 bases, J by 1 base, and the region joining them spans 10 bases.